What follows are 30 T cell receptor beta chains derived from one specimen sequenced in a study of identical twins. TCRdb reprocessed the 5' RACE reads with MiXCR, giving one entry per CDR3 protein. Of under 300,000 distinct CDR3 sequences listed, about 14% are singletons. Sequencing used memory (CD45RO+) T cells sorted from blood. The receptors derive from a woman aged 18 to 35 in good health.

Ten or more counts support this clonotype. The chain is built from TRBV7-9 and TRBJ2-3; maybe TRBD2 (5 bases). CDR1 and CDR2 (germline): SEHNR, FQNEAQ (reference sequence). CDR3 size: 12 residues. The V gene lost 5 bases and the J gene lost 6 bases, with 9 bases spanning the gap. DNA for the CDR3: TGTGCCAGCAGCGCTGAGGGTGATACGCAGTATTTT. This sequence encodes CASSAEGDTQYF.

The V call is TRBV6-5, the J call TRBJ1-1, with TRBD1 as a possible D gene (6 bases). V lost 2 bases and J 1 base, leaving 8 bases between the germline ends. CDR1 and CDR2 (germline): MNHEY, SVGAGI. The CDR3 is 14 amino acids. The CDR3 protein is CASSYMGANTEAFF. In DNA form, the CDR3 reads TGTGCCAGCAGTTACATGGGGGCGAACACTGAAGCTTTCTTT.

This clonotype turned up a few times. The chain uses TRBV27 and TRBJ2-1; 7 bases agree with TRBD1. The CDR3 is made up of 15 amino acids. Trimming cost V 5 bases and J 1 base; bases outside gene matches: 5. From germline, CDR1 is MNHEY and CDR2 SMNVEV (reference sequence). The CDR3 loop reads CASSIQGESYNEQFF. The CDR3 DNA is TGTGCCAGCAGTATTCAGGGGGAATCCTACAATGAGCAGTTCTTC.

This sequence joins TRBV18 and TRBJ2-3, with D perhaps matching TRBD2 (5 bases). Germline CDR1 reads KGHSH; CDR2 reads LQKENI. The V end was cut by 6 bases, the J end by 3 bases, with 16 bases between. This CDR3 spans 15 amino acids. The CDR3 DNA follows: TGTGCCAGCTCCCGGACTCACTCTTCGACAGATACGCAGTATTTT. It is translated as CASSRTHSSTDTQYF.

The chain recombines TRBV6-4 with TRBJ2-3; 7 bases map to TRBD1. V shed 6 bases and J 1 base; nucleotides not matched to a gene: 7. This CDR3 spans 15 amino acids. CDR1 is MRHNA, CDR2 SNTAGT, per germline. The CDR3 protein is CASSARQGGTDTQYF. The CDR3 bases are TGTGCCAGCAGCGCCCGACAGGGTGGCACAGATACGCAGTATTTT.

This chain connects TRBV27 to TRBJ2-7; D is unclear. The CDR3 contains 13 residues. The V end was cut by 3 bases, the J end by 2 bases, with 8 bases between. Germline V gene lookup returns CDR1 MNHEY and CDR2 SMNVEV (reference sequence). CDR3 nucleotide sequence: TGTGCCAGCAGTTTTCAGGCAGCCTACGAGCAGTACTTC. Residues: CASSFQAAYEQYF.

This clonotype was counted a few times. The chain links TRBV7-9 to TRBJ2-7; TRBD1 aligns across 8 bases. Trimming took 7 bases from V and 5 from J; bases not matched to a gene: 10. CDR1 is SEHNR and CDR2 is FQNEAQ in the germline V gene (reference sequence). CDR3 size: 14 residues. The CDR3 here is CASTNGQGAHEQYF. The CDR3 DNA sequence: TGTGCCAGCACCAACGGGCAGGGGGCCCACGAGCAGTACTTC.

There are a few counts of this clonotype. The rearrangement links TRBV7-9 to TRBJ1-5; D is uncertain. V lost 4 bases and J lost 0, with 7 bases in between. Per the germline V gene, CDR1 is SEHNR and CDR2 is FQNEAQ (reference sequence). The CDR3 contains 14 residues. CDR3 DNA sequence: TGTGCCAGCAGCTCGAGTCATAGCAATCAGCCCCAGCATTTT. As protein: CASSSSHSNQPQHF.

This clonotype appeared a few times. This chain links TRBV10-3 with TRBJ2-2, with 7 bases lining up with TRBD2. Germline V gives CDR1 ENHRY, CDR2 SYGVKD. This CDR3 is 16 amino acids long. V gave up 5 bases and J gave up 0 bases; unmatched junction bases: 6. Here the CDR3 DNA reads TGTGCCATCAGTCAGGGCGGGGGAGCGAACACCGGGGAGCTGTTTTTT. This translates into CAISQGGGANTGELFF.

The genes are TRBV6-1 and TRBJ2-3; D might be TRBD2 (5 bases). Looked up from germline, CDR1 is MNHNS and CDR2 is SASEGT. Between the trimmed V and J ends, which lost 6 bases and 5 bases, there was a span of 15 bases. The CDR3 extends over 14 amino acids. The CDR3 region has the DNA TGTGCCAGCAGAAGATTGGGAGTCGGAGATACGCAGTATTTT. Amino acid sequence: CASRRLGVGDTQYF.

This clonotype was observed a few times. The chain links TRBV5-1 to TRBJ2-6; 8 nucleotides align to TRBD2. The CDR3 runs 15 residues. The junction had 1 base not matched to a gene; V was cut back by 5 bases and J by 0 bases. From germline, CDR1 is SGHRS and CDR2 YFSETQ. The CDR3 spells CASRAGVSGANVLTF. DNA of the CDR3: TGCGCCAGCAGAGCGGGAGTCTCTGGGGCCAACGTCCTGACTTTC.

In its sample, this clonotype was seen a few times. J is TRBJ2-7 and V is TRBV20-1, with TRBD2 as a possible D gene (5 bases). CDR1 DFQATT and CDR2 SNEGSKA come from the germline V gene (reference sequence). Trimming cost V 3 bases and J 2 bases, with 11 bases left between them. This CDR3 spans 13 amino acids. The CDR3 nucleotides are TGCAGTGCTAGCTCCAGCGGAGCCTACGAGCAGTACTTC. It translates to CSASSSGAYEQYF.

CDR3 region: CAAPRGLTGELFF. CDR3 in DNA: TGTGCCGCCCCAAGGGGACTCACCGGGGAGCTGTTTTTT. The chain employs TRBV6-1 and TRBJ2-2; a possible D gene is TRBD2 (6 bases). Germline assignment: CDR1 MNHNS and CDR2 SASEGT. The CDR3 covers 13 residues. The V and J ends lost 11 bases and 4 bases respectively, with 14 bases between them.

The chain is built from TRBV20-1 and TRBJ2-3, with no clear D. Germline loops: CDR1 DFQATT, CDR2 SNEGSKA (reference sequence). This CDR3 is 12 amino acids long. Trimming stripped 8 bases from V and 2 bases from J, with 11 bases between. The CDR3 reads CSSIGVTDTQYF. The CDR3 DNA reads TGCAGTTCTATCGGTGTCACAGATACGCAGTATTTT.

This clonotype appeared many times. The V call is TRBV10-3, the J call TRBJ2-3; 7 bases match TRBD2. Trimming cost V 11 bases and J 2 bases; bases outside gene matches: 10. Germline-derived CDR1 and CDR2 are ENHRY and SYGVKD. The CDR3 spans 14 residues. The CDR3 sequence: CASAGAGSTDTQYF. The CDR3 DNA is TGTGCCTCGGCGGGAGCGGGGTCCACAGATACGCAGTATTTT.

V is TRBV6-2 or TRBV6-3 and J is TRBJ2-5; 9 positions match TRBD2. Germline V gives CDR1 MNHEY, CDR2 SVGEGT. The trim removed 1 base at V and 4 bases at J, leaving 7 bases unmatched. The CDR3 covers 16 residues. DNA of the CDR3: TGTGCCAGCAGTTACTTGAGCGGGAGGACTCGAGAGACCCAGTACTTC. This encodes CASSYLSGRTRETQYF.

In the case of this clonotype: This clone may be a read error of a much larger clone one base away. The CDR3 coding sequence is TGTGCCTGGAAAAAAAAAGCTGCAGATACGCAGTATTTT. The encoded protein is CAWKKKAADTQYF. The chain combines TRBV30 with TRBJ2-3; D gene ambiguous. Trimming cost V 4 bases and J 4 bases, with 12 bases left between them. CDR3 length equals 13 residues. Germline lookup yields CDR1 GTSNPN and CDR2 SVGIG (reference sequence).

This clonotype was seen more than once but under ten times. This chain joins TRBV20-1 and TRBJ2-5; no definite D call. Germline V gives CDR1 DFQATT, CDR2 SNEGSKA (reference sequence). The CDR3 totals 12 residues. V was shortened by 4 bases and J by 3 bases, with 9 bases between the two germline ends. CDR3 sequence (DNA): TGCAGTGCTAAGGTAGCCGAAGAGACCCAGTACTTC. This encodes CSAKVAEETQYF.

This clonotype was observed a few times. The chain is built from TRBV20-1 and TRBJ2-7; a possible D gene is TRBD2 (5 bases). The germline V and J ends were trimmed by 1 base and 7 bases, with 17 bases remaining between them. CDR1 DFQATT and CDR2 SNEGSKA come from the germline V gene (reference sequence). The CDR3 has 14 residues. The CDR3 DNA sequence: TGCAGTGCTAGAGTTCGGACCGGACTTAGGGAGCAGTACTTC. It codes for CSARVRTGLREQYF.

CDR3 nucleotides: TGCAGCGTTCCGGGACTATTGGGAGATACGCAGTATTTT. The encoded protein is CSVPGLLGDTQYF. This chain links TRBV20-1 with TRBJ2-3; the match to TRBD2 covers 7 bases. CDR3 length equals 13 residues. Germline loops: CDR1 DFQATT, CDR2 SNEGSKA (reference sequence).

The chain uses TRBV2 and TRBJ2-2; D is ambiguous. The V gene lost 5 bases and the J gene lost 3 bases, with 13 bases spanning the gap. The CDR3 is 15 amino acids. Germline V CDR1 and CDR2: SNHLY, FYNNEI. The CDR3 loop is CASSTMTGYTGELFF. CDR3 nucleotides: TGTGCCAGCAGTACGATGACTGGATACACCGGGGAGCTGTTTTTT.

This clonotype appeared a few times. This chain connects TRBV12-3 or TRBV12-4 to TRBJ2-1; 8 bases are a match to TRBD1. The CDR3 contains 15 residues. V was pared by 5 bases and J by 5 bases, with 8 bases of the junction left unmatched. DNA for the CDR3: TGTGCCAGCAGTCCCAGGGGGCGCGTCGACAATGAGCAGTTCTTC. It translates to CASSPRGRVDNEQFF.

The V and J genes are TRBV3-1 and TRBJ1-1; D call uncertain. Per the germline V gene, CDR1 is LGHDT and CDR2 is YNNKEL (reference sequence). Trimming pared 1 base from V and 0 bases from J, leaving 15 bases between. CDR3 length: 17 amino acids. As DNA, the CDR3 is TGTGCCAGCAGCCAAGTTGGGAGTCCGACTATGAACACTGAAGCTTTCTTT. This translates into CASSQVGSPTMNTEAFF.

CDR3 residues: CASSHSGTYEQYF. The CDR3 DNA reads as TGTGCCAGCAGCCACTCAGGAACATACGAGCAGTACTTC. The chain employs TRBV3-1 and TRBJ2-7; no reliable D call. This CDR3 spans 13 amino acids. CDR1 and CDR2 from the germline V gene are LGHDT and YNNKEL (reference sequence). V was pared by 3 bases and J by 4 bases, with 10 bases between.

The chain links TRBV20-1 to TRBJ1-6; tentative D call: TRBD1 (5 bases). The germline V gene encodes CDR1 DFQATT and CDR2 SNEGSKA (reference sequence). V was shortened by 6 bases and J by 6 bases, with 12 bases between the two germline ends. The CDR3 is 13 residues long. This CDR3 is CSAQGGGNSPLHF. As DNA, the CDR3 is TGCAGTGCGCAGGGAGGAGGTAATTCACCCCTCCACTTT.

This clonotype occurred many times. The CDR3 bases are TGTGCCAGCAGTGACTCGAAGGCACACACAGATACGCAGTATTTT. Protein sequence: CASSDSKAHTDTQYF. The chain recombines TRBV6-4 with TRBJ2-3, with D uncertain. CDR1 and CDR2 from the germline V gene are MRHNA and SNTAGT. The CDR3 covers 15 residues. V lost 0 bases to trimming and J lost 2 bases, with 9 bases between them.

The chain joins TRBV7-2 to TRBJ2-4; 9 bases fit TRBD2. CDR1 is SGHTA and CDR2 is FQGNSA in the germline V gene. V was pared by 5 bases and J by 7 bases, with 3 bases of the junction left unmatched. CDR3 size: 13 residues. CDR3 sequence reads: CASSLSGRNIQYF. CDR3 nucleotides: TGTGCCAGCAGCCTAAGCGGGAGGAACATTCAGTACTTC.

On this clonotype: One junction end does not reproduce the germline sequence, and a read error may be involved. The chain combines TRBV5-1 with TRBJ2-1; the D gene is possibly TRBD1 (6 bases). This CDR3 region has 16 residues. Per germline, CDR1 SGHRS and CDR2 YFSETQ. DNA of the CDR3: TGCGCCAGCAGCTTGGCAGGGGTGATCTCCTACAATGAGCGGTTCTTC. Protein product: CASSLAGVISYNERFF.

In its sample, this clonotype was seen a few times. The chain uses TRBV7-6 and TRBJ2-5; 15 nucleotides align to TRBD2. Trimming removed 5 bases from V and 2 bases from J; junction bases left unmatched: 6. This CDR3 is built from 17 residues. Germline lookup yields CDR1 SGHVS and CDR2 FNYEAQ. CDR3 nucleotides: TGTGCCAGCAGCCGGACTAGCGGGGGGGCCCGTCAAGAGACCCAGTACTTC. It translates to CASSRTSGGARQETQYF. Together with reference TRBV7-6 and TRBJ2-5, the CDR3 gives the full variable domain: GAGVSQSPRYKVTKRGQDVALRCDPISGHVSLYWYRQALGQGPEFLTYFNYEAQQDKSGLPNDRFSAERPEGSISTLTIQRTEQRDSAMYRCASSRTSGGARQETQYFGPGTRLLVL.

The sample holds many counts of this clonotype. This chain uses TRBV15 with TRBJ2-4, with 7 bases lining up with TRBD1. The CDR3 loop spans 17 amino acids. The V and J ends lost 5 bases and 0 bases, in that order; junction bases with no gene match: 10. The V gene's germline CDR1 is LNHNV and CDR2 YYDKDF (reference sequence). CDR3 in amino acids: CATSLTQGRLAKNIQYF. The CDR3 DNA sequence: TGTGCCACCAGCCTGACACAGGGGAGATTAGCCAAAAACATTCAGTACTTC.